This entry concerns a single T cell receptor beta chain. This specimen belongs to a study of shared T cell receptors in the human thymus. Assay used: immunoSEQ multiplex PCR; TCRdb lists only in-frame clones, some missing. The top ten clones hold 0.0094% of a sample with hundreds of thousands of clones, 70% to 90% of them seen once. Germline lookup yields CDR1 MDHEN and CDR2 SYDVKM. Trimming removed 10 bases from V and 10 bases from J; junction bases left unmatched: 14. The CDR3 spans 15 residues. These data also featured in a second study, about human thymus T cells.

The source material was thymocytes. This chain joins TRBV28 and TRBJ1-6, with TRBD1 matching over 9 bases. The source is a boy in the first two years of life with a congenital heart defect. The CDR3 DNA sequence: TGTGCCACCCTAAAACCGGGACAGGGACCCTCACCCCTCCACTTT. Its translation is CATLKPGQGPSPLHF.